This is a list of T cell receptor beta chains from one sample in a study of response to subunit inactivated influenza vaccine. Via MiXCR, TCRdb re-called the RT-PCR reads, giving one row per CDR3 protein. In the table there are about 310,000 distinct CDR3 sequences, 21% of which are singletons. The material was PBMCs from blood, obtained about 20 months after vaccination. Every receptor here comes from a man aged 45 to 70 who received an inactivated influenza vaccine. The CDR3 runs from the conserved cysteine through the conserved F or W. D genes are given only for firm matches. Where a row states a size, it is once, few, many or the class of an expanded clone; other rows omit it.

TRBJ2-2 | . | TRBV11-2 | . | CASSQRGALISGELFF | TGTGCCAGCAGCCAGAGGGGTGCTCTGATATCCGGGGAGCTGTTTTTT
TRBJ2-7 | . | TRBV6-5 | . | CASSSNFRTAATYEQYF | TGTGCCAGCAGTTCAAACTTCAGGACAGCGGCAACCTACGAGCAGTACTTC
TRBJ2-1 | . | TRBV21-1 | few | CASSPGGDRNEQFF | TGTGCCAGCAGCCCTGGGGGGGATAGGAATGAGCAGTTCTTC
TRBJ1-1 | TRBD1 | TRBV20-1 | few | CSASGGGTEAFF | TGCAGTGCATCAGGGGGCGGGACTGAAGCTTTCTTT
TRBJ2-5 | . | TRBV5-4 | few | CASSLEAETQYF | TGTGCCAGCAGCTTGGAGGCAGAGACCCAGTACTTC
TRBJ2-6 | TRBD1 | TRBV6-1 | . | CASRQGVPGANVLSF | TGTGCGAGCAGACAGGGGGTTCCTGGGGCCAACGTCCTGTCTTTC
TRBJ2-7 | . | TRBV11-2 | few | CASSFLPYEQYF | TGTGCCAGCAGCTTTTTACCCTACGAGCAGTACTTC
TRBJ2-7 | . | TRBV5-1 | few | CASSLRESYYEQYF | TGCGCCAGCAGCTTGCGGGAGAGTTACTACGAGCAGTACTTC
TRBJ2-3 | . | TRBV12-3/TRBV12-4 | few | CASSLGGRSDTQYF | TGTGCCAGCAGTTTGGGCGGCAGATCAGATACGCAGTATTTT
TRBJ2-1 | . | TRBV4-1 | once | CASSQDFGESYNEQFF | TGCGCCAGCAGCCAAGATTTCGGGGAATCCTACAATGAGCAGTTCTTC
TRBJ1-3 | . | TRBV11-2 | . | CASSLEAAVSGNTIYF | TGTGCCAGCAGCTTAGAGGCGGCTGTCTCTGGAAACACCATATATTTT
TRBJ1-2 | TRBD1 | TRBV19 | . | CASGDRAIFNYGYTF | TGTGCCAGTGGGGACAGGGCGATCTTTAACTATGGCTACACCTTC
TRBJ2-7 | . | TRBV3-1 | . | CASSQDTSYEQYF | TGTGCCAGCAGCCAAGACACTTCCTACGAGCAGTACTTC
TRBJ2-3 | . | TRBV7-9 | few | CASTPPEARTDTQYF | TGTGCCAGCACTCCCCCGGAGGCCCGCACAGATACGCAGTATTTT
TRBJ2-1 | TRBD2 | TRBV7-2 | few | CASSLAGTNYNEQFF | TGTGCCAGCAGCTTAGCCGGGACTAACTACAATGAGCAGTTCTTC
TRBJ1-5 | . | TRBV12-3/TRBV12-4 | . | CASSFRAGSLSNQPQHF | TGTGCCAGCAGTTTTAGGGCAGGGAGCCTTAGCAATCAGCCCCAGCATTTT
TRBJ2-6 | . | TRBV4-3 | . | CASSQGTTSSGANVLTF | TGCGCCAGCAGCCAGGGGACAACGAGCTCTGGGGCCAACGTCCTGACTTTC
TRBJ1-3 | . | TRBV12-3/TRBV12-4 | . | CASTEQGWAGNTIYF | TGTGCCAGCACCGAACAGGGTTGGGCTGGAAACACCATATATTTT
TRBJ2-7 | . | TRBV11-1 | few | CASSLWMNGSYEQYF | TGTGCCAGCAGCTTATGGATGAATGGCTCCTACGAGCAGTACTTC
TRBJ2-5 | . | TRBV29-1 | many | CSVVISGPRTQYF | TGCAGCGTTGTGATTTCGGGGCCTCGGACCCAGTACTTC
TRBJ2-7 | . | TRBV5-4 | few | CASSLDGEGHEQYF | TGTGCCAGCAGCTTGGATGGAGAAGGACACGAGCAGTACTTC
TRBJ1-5 | . | TRBV7-9 | few | CASSRSYSNQPQHF | TGTGCCAGCAGTCGGAGCTATAGCAATCAGCCCCAGCATTTT
TRBJ2-5 | . | TRBV5-6 | few | CASSLPGKETQYF | TGTGCCAGCAGCTTGCCAGGCAAGGAGACCCAGTACTTC
TRBJ1-2 | TRBD1 | TRBV28 | few | CASSPLTGGGGGYTF | TGTGCCAGCAGCCCCTTGACAGGGGGCGGTGGTGGCTACACCTTC
TRBJ2-1 | TRBD2 | TRBV11-2 | . | CASSLDAGGNEQFF | TGTGCCAGCAGCTTAGATGCGGGGGGCAATGAGCAGTTCTTC
TRBJ1-4 | . | TRBV6-5 | . | CASSYDGAATNEKLFF | TGTGCCAGCAGTTACGACGGGGCGGCAACTAATGAAAAACTGTTTTTT
TRBJ2-7 | TRBD2 | TRBV7-2 | . | CASSPTSGNSYEQYF | TGTGCCAGCAGCCCGACTAGCGGGAACTCCTACGAGCAGTACTTC
TRBJ2-1 | . | TRBV11-2 | . | CASSLLVNEQFF | TGTGCCAGCAGCTTACTGGTTAATGAGCAGTTCTTC
TRBJ2-4 | TRBD1 | TRBV5-1 | . | CASSQGAENIQYF | TGCGCCAGTTCACAGGGGGCCGAAAACATTCAGTACTTC